This entry describes one T cell receptor (beta chain). The antigen it recognizes is unknown. No base qualities exist here, and no much larger clone lies one base off it. Patients with a history of autoimmune disease or receiving systemic immunosuppression were excluded from the trial. Peripheral blood for TCR sequencing was collected from all dose cohorts at baseline, on cycle 4 day 1, and on cycle 7 day 1. Samples were obtained from an open-label, multicenter, first-in-human phase I dose-escalation trial of ivuxolimab. Adults with locally advanced or metastatic head and neck squamous cell, hepatocellular, melanoma or renal cell carcinoma were enrolled in the trial. Before TCR sequencing, CD4+ T cells and CD8+ T cells were sorted from peripheral blood as separate populations. These data are taken from a study of OX40 agonist ivuxolimab in advanced cancers. With respect to the entire study: Ivuxolimab was a fully human IgG2 agonistic monoclonal antibody targeting the costimulatory receptor OX40 (CD134). Intravenous ivuxolimab was administered to patients every 2 weeks at six dose levels: 0.01, 0.1, 0.3, 1.5, 3 and 10 mg/kg. Of the roughly 52 dose-escalation patients, hepatocellular carcinoma was present in some 19, melanoma in roughly 15, renal cell carcinoma in 9 and head and neck cancer in 9. In the dose-escalation cohort, 82.7% of patients were male, and the mean age was approximately 55 years, with a range of about 23 to 85. Patients were allowed to have had prior anti-PD-1, anti-PD-L1 or anti-CTLA-4 therapy, and 30% to 40% of the dose-escalation patients had previously received checkpoint inhibitors. Partial responses were achieved by three dose-escalation patients, of whom one had hepatocellular carcinoma and two had cutaneous melanoma. The point of sequencing TCRbeta in the periphery was to test whether ivuxolimab changed TCR sequence diversity and drove clonal T-cell expansion. The paper reports the monotherapy dose-escalation portion (N of about 47 patients) of the phase I ivuxolimab trial.

CDR1 and CDR2 are drawn from the germline V gene (reference sequence): WNHNN, SYGVQD. From the cysteine up to the phenylalanine, the CDR3 has a length of 15 residues. The only DNA kept is the CDR3, 45 bases in frame from the first base. The germline V end is reduced by 6 bases and the J end by 1 base; junction bases left unmatched: 4. Genomic DNA was isolated from the sorted cells so that the TCRbeta CDR3 region could be sequenced. The immunoSEQ Assay was used for sequencing of TCRbeta CDR3 regions. TCRdb took over this immuneACCESS table, retaining in-frame rearrangements with V and J assigned. Such tables are incomplete; in checked studies, under half of the missing clones stem from an unresolved V gene, and the remainder is unexplained. This sample gives fewer than 100,000 clones in total; 84% of them show up just once. The ten largest account for around 0.44% of the sample. Summary of the overall study and its limitations: The antigen specificity of the peripheral T cells that underwent clonal expansion was not determined. Low levels of normalized T-cell clonal expansion were also shown by some nonresponding patients. After ivuxolimab, more expanded clones were found on average in CD8+ T cells than in CD4+ T cells. In the 0.1-3.0 mg/kg groups, partial responders were among the patients with the lowest normalized peripheral clonal expansion, particularly in CD8+ T cells. Clonal expansion of both CD4+ and CD8+ blood T cells was observed from baseline to week 6 at doses 0.1 to 3.0 mg/kg.

This TCR was recovered from an adult with an advanced solid tumor such as melanoma, head and neck, liver or kidney cancer. The rearranged chain carries TRBV10-1 and TRBJ2-3; 10 bases in the middle match TRBD2. The source material was CD4+ or CD8+ T cells sorted from blood, sampled in a trial of the OX40 agonist ivuxolimab. The DNA is as follows: TGCGCCAGCAGGTCCGGGACTAGCGGCACAGATACGCAGTATTTT. This gives the protein CASRSGTSGTDTQYF.